A selection of T cell receptor beta chains follows, all from one sample in a study of T-cell memory formation after mild COVID-19. TCRdb independently ran MiXCR on the 5' RACE reads; one entry per CDR3 protein. This table holds about 450,000 distinct CDR3 sequences, less than 25% found once. The source material was PBMCs or a T cell subset sorted from them (not recorded which). The receptor source for this set is an adult woman who had mild COVID-19 (a few samples of this study predate the infection). Cell type and time point are not known. CDR3s include the opening cysteine and the closing phenylalanine or tryptophan. D genes are given only for firm matches. Not all rows give a size; the values are once, few, many and, for expanded clones, a class.

clone_size | d_call | j_call | v_call | cdr3_aa | cdr3_nt
few | TRBD1 | TRBJ2-1 | TRBV24-1 | CATSGGQGMGGNNEQFF | TGTGCCACCAGTGGTGGACAGGGGATGGGGGGGAACAATGAGCAGTTCTTC
. | . | TRBJ1-2 | TRBV12-3/TRBV12-4 | CASSQGYYGYTF | TGTGCCAGCAGTCAGGGGTACTATGGCTACACCTTC
. | . | TRBJ2-5 | TRBV20-1 | CSARGGGDETGVSETQYF | TGCAGTGCTAGGGGAGGTGGGGACGAAACAGGGGTGTCAGAGACCCAGTACTTC
few | TRBD1 | TRBJ1-2 | TRBV2 | CASSSTGTGGKHGYTF | TGTGCCAGCAGTTCTACCGGGACAGGGGGCAAGCATGGCTACACCTTC
. | . | TRBJ2-7 | TRBV21-1 | CARGTTPYEQYF | TGTGCCAGAGGGACAACTCCCTACGAGCAGTACTTC
. | . | TRBJ2-5 | TRBV7-3 | CASSLPGQIETQYF | TGTGCCAGCAGCCTTCCGGGCCAGATAGAGACCCAGTACTTC
. | . | TRBJ2-7 | TRBV29-1 | CSARRANSYEKYF | TGCAGCGCCCGCCGGGCGAACTCATACGAGAAGTACTTC
few | . | TRBJ2-7 | TRBV4-1 | CASSQARGLGSAEQYF | TGCGCCAGCAGCCAAGCTAGGGGCCTAGGCTCGGCCGAGCAGTACTTC
few | . | TRBJ2-1 | TRBV6-2/TRBV6-3 | CASRPWRDSYNEQFF | TGTGCCAGCCGGCCGTGGAGGGACTCCTACAATGAGCAGTTCTTC
. | TRBD1 | TRBJ1-6 | TRBV19 | CASRGGQGGSPLHF | TGTGCCAGTCGAGGGGGGCAGGGGGGTTCACCCCTCCACTTT
few | . | TRBJ1-1 | TRBV27 | CASRNTEAFF | TGTGCCAGCAGAAACACTGAAGCTTTCTTT
few | TRBD2 | TRBJ2-7 | TRBV7-8 | CASSSTSAGATYEQYF | TGTGCCAGCAGCTCAACCTCAGCGGGGGCGACCTACGAGCAGTACTTC
few | . | TRBJ1-5 | TRBV12-3/TRBV12-4 | CASSLGGPSNQPQHF | TGTGCCAGCAGTTTAGGGGGCCCTAGCAATCAGCCCCAGCATTTT
many | . | TRBJ2-7 | TRBV20-1 | CSARGSYIYEQYF | TGCAGTGCTAGAGGGTCCTACATTTACGAGCAGTACTTC
few | . | TRBJ2-1 | TRBV29-1 | CSVEKGRRYNEQFF | TGCAGCGTTGAGAAGGGGAGGAGGTACAATGAGCAGTTCTTC